The clone carrying this T cell receptor beta chain appeared a single time. The record originates from a study of response to subunit inactivated influenza vaccine. The ends were cut back, 4 bases at V and 2 bases at J, with 12 bases in the middle. This CDR3 region has 15 residues. Per germline, CDR1 DFQATT and CDR2 SNEGSKA (reference sequence). MiXCR, applied by TCRdb to the RT-PCR reads, yields one record per CDR3 protein. The sample contains hundreds of thousands of distinct CDR3 sequences, over 9% of which appear only once. The same data also went into a second study, on T cells expressing NK-cell markers. That investigation notes: The authors generated TCR beta cDNA through 5'RACE template switching with UMIs.

The V call is TRBV20-1, the J call TRBJ2-6; no clear D gene. Sequencing was performed on PBMCs from blood, taken on the day of vaccination. This clonotype originated in a man in his fifties or sixties who received an inactivated influenza vaccine. In nucleotides, the CDR3 is TGCAGTGCTACGTTACGGTTAGCTGGGGCCAACGTCCTGACTTTC. It specifies CSATLRLAGANVLTF.